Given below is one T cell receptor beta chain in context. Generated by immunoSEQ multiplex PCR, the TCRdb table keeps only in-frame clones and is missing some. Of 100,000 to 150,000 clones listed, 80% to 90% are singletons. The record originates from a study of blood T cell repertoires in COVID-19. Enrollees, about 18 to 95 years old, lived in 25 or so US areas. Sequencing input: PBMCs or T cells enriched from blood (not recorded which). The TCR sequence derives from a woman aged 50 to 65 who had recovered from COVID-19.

CDR3 in DNA: TGTGCCAGCAGCCAAGGGGGGGACAGGAGAGGCTACACCTTC. The encoded protein is CASSQGGDRRGYTF. The J gene is TRBJ1-2, the V gene TRBV3-1 (or the pseudogene TRBV3-2), with TRBD1 identical over 8 bases. Germline CDR1 LGHDT, CDR2 YNNKEL (reference sequence). The CDR3 runs to 14 residues. V lost 1 base, J lost 8 bases, and 6 bases stayed unmatched.